The source of this T cell receptor beta chain is a study of T cell responses to AZD1222 COVID-19 vaccine. The study's findings and limits: The donors showed a predominance of white British ancestry and of females, with possible underestimation of clonal diversity.

Comments on this clone: Its antigen is undetermined.

The CDR3 sequence is 15 residues long. Germline V CDR1 and CDR2: SNHLY, FYNNEI. J gave up 3 bases and V 5 bases, and 6 bases lay outside the gene matches. Some clones are missing from TCRdb's copy, which holds only in-frame ones; the method was immunoSEQ multiplex PCR. The sample holds about 88,000 clones, about 92% seen once. Material: peripheral blood, obtained on day 0 of AZD1222 vaccination. V usage is TRBV2 and J usage is TRBJ2-5; TRBD1 agrees at 10 bases. This sequence originates from an adult in good health. This CDR3 reads CASSRLGTGEETQYF. For the CDR3, the DNA is TGTGCCAGCAGTCGCTTGGGGACAGGGGAAGAGACCCAGTACTTC.